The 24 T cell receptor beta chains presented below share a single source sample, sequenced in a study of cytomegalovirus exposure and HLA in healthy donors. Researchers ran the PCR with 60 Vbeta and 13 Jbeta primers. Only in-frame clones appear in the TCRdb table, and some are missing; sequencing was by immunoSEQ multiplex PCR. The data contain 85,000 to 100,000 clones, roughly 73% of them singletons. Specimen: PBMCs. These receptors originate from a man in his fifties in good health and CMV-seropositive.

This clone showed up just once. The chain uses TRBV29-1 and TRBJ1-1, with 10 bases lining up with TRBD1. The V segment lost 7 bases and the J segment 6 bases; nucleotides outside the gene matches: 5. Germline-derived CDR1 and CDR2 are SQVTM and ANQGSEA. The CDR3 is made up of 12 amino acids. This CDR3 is CSARQGAAEAFF. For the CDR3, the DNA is TGCAGCGCTCGACAGGGGGCGGCTGAAGCTTTCTTT.

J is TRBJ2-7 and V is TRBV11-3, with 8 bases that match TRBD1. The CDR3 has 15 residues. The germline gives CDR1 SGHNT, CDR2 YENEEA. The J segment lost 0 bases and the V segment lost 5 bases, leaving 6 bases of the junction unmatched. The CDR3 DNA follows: TGTGCCAGCAGCCCCCGGACAGGGAGCTCCTACGAGCAGTACTTC. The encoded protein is CASSPRTGSSYEQYF.

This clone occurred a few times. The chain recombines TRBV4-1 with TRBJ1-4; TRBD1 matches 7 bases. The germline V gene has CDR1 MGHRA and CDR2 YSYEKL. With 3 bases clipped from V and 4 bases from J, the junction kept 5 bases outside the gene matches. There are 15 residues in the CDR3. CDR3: CASSQSTGLNEKLFF. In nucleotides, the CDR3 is TGCGCCAGCAGCCAGTCGACAGGGCTTAATGAAAAACTGTTTTTT.

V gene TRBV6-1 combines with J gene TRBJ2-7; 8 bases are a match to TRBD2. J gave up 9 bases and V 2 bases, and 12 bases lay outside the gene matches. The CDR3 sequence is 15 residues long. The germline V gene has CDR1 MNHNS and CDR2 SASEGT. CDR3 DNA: TGTGCCAGCAGTGAACGGGTTAGCGGGGAGGCTCGGCAGTACTTC. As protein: CASSERVSGEARQYF.

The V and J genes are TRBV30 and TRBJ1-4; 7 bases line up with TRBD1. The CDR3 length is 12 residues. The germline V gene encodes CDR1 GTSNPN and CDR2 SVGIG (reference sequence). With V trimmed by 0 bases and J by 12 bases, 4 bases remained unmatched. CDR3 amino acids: CAWSVNRGELFF. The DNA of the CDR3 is TGTGCCTGGAGTGTAAACAGGGGAGAACTGTTTTTT. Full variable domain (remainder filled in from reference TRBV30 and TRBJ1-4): SQTIHQWPATLVQPVGSPLSLECTVEGTSNPNLYWYRQAAGRGLQLLFYSVGIGQISSEVPQNLSASRPQDRQFILSSKKLLLSDSGFYLCAWSVNRGELFFGSGTQLSVL.

For the CDR3, the DNA is TGTGCCAGCAGCCTCAAACCTAGCGATACGCAGTATTTT. It codes for CASSLKPSDTQYF. The chain is built from TRBV9 and TRBJ2-3; TRBD2 might be the D (5 bases). This CDR3 contains 13 residues. The V and J ends lost 4 bases and 6 bases respectively, with 12 bases between them. CDR1 is SGDLS and CDR2 is YYNGEE in the germline V gene.

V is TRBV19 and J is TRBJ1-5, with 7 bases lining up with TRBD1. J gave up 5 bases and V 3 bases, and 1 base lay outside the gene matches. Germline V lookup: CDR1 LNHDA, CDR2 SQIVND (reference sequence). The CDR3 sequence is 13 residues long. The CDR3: CASSIDRDQPQHF. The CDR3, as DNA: TGTGCCAGTAGTATCGACAGGGATCAGCCCCAGCATTTT.

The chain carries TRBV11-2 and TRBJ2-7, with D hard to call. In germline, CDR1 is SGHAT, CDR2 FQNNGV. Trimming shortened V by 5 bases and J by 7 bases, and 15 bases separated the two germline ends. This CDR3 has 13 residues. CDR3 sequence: CASSRILSWEQYF. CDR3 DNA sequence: TGTGCCAGCAGCCGTATTCTAAGTTGGGAGCAGTACTTC.

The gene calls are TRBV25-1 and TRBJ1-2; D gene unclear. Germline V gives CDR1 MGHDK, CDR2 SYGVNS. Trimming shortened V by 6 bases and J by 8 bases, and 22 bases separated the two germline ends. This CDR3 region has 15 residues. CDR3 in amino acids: CASRRGEEVYSGYTF. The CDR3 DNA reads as TGTGCCAGCAGACGAGGAGAAGAGGTATATTCCGGCTACACCTTC.

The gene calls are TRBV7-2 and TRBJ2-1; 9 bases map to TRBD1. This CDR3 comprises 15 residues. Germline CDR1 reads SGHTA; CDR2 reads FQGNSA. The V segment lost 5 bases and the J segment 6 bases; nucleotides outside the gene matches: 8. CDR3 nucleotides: TGTGCCAGCAGCACCGGGACAGGGTCGGTCAATGAGCAGTTCTTC. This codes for CASSTGTGSVNEQFF. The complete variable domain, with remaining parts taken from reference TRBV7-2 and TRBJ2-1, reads GAGVSQSPSNKVTEKGKDVELRCDPISGHTALYWYRQSLGQGLEFLIYFQGNSAPDKSGLPSDRFSAERTGGSVSTLTIQRTQQEDSAVYLCASSTGTGSVNEQFFGPGTRLTVL.

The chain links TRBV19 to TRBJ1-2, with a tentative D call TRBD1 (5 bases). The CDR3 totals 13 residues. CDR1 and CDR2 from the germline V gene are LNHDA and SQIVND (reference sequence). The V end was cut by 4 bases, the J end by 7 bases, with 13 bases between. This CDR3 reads CASSKQAICGYTF. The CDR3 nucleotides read TGTGCCAGTAGTAAACAGGCGATCTGTGGCTACACCTTC.

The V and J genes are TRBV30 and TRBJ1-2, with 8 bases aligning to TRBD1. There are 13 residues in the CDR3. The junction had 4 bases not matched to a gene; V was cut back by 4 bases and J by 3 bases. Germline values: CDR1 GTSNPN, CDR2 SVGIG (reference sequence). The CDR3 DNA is TGTGCCTGGACAGGGGGCACCTACTATGGCTACACCTTC. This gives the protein CAWTGGTYYGYTF.

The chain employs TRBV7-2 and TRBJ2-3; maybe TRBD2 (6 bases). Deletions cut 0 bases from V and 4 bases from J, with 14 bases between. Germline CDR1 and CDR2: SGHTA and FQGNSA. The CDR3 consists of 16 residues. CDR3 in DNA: TGTGCCAGCAGCTTAGCCGCGGGGATGAGTTCAGATACGCAGTATTTT. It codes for CASSLAAGMSSDTQYF.

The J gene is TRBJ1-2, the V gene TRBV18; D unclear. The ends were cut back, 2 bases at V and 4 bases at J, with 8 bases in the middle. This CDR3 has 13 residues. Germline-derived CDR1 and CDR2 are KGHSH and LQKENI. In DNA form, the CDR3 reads TGTGCCAGCTCACCAAAGGAGGCCTATGGCTACACCTTC. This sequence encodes CASSPKEAYGYTF.

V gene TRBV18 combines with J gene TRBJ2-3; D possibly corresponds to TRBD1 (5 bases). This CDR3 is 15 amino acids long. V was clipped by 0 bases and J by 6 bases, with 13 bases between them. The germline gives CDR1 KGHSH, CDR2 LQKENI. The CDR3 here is CASSPPAGLGDTQYF. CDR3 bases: TGTGCCAGCTCACCACCGGCAGGGCTTGGGGATACGCAGTATTTT.

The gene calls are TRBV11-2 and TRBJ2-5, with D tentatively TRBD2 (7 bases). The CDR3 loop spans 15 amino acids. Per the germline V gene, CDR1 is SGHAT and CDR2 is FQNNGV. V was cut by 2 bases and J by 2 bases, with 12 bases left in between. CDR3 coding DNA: TGTGCCAGCAGCTTAAGGGGGGGCCGTCAAGAGACCCAGTACTTC. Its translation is CASSLRGGRQETQYF.

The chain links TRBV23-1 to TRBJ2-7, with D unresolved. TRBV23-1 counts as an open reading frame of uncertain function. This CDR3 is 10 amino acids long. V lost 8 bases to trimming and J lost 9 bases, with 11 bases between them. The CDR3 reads CASSSSGQYF. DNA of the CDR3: TGCGCCAGCTCTTCCTCGGGGCAGTACTTC.

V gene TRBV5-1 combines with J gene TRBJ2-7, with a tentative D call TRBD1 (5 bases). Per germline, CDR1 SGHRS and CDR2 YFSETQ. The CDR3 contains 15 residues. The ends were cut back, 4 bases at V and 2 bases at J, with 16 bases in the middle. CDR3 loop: CASSPPGSQTYEQYF. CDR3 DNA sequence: TGCGCCAGCAGCCCACCAGGGTCGCAAACCTACGAGCAGTACTTC.

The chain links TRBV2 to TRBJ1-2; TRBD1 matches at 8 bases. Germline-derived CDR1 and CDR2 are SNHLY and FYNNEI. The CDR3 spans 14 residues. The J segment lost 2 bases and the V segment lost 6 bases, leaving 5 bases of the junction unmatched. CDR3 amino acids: CASRGTGGNYGYTF. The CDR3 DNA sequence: TGTGCCAGCAGGGGGACAGGCGGGAACTATGGCTACACCTTC.

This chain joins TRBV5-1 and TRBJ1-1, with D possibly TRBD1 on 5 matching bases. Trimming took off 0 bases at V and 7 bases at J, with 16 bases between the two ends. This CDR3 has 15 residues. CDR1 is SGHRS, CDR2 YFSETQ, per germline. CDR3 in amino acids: CASSLAGGVQGEAFF. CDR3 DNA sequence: TGCGCCAGCAGCTTGGCCGGAGGGGTCCAGGGTGAAGCTTTCTTT.

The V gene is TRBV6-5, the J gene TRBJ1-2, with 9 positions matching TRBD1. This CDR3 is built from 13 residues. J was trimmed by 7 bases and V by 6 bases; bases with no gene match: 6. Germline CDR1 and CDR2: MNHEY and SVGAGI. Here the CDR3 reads CASRTDRGGGYTF. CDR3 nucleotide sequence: TGTGCCAGCAGAACCGACAGGGGGGGTGGCTACACCTTC.

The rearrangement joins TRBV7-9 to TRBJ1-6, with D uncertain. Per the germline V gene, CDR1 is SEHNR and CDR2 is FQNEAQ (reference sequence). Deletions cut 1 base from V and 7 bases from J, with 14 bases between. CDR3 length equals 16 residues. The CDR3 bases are TGTGCCAGCAGCTTAGGCGGGTTGAAAGGCAATTCACCCCTCCACTTT. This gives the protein CASSLGGLKGNSPLHF.

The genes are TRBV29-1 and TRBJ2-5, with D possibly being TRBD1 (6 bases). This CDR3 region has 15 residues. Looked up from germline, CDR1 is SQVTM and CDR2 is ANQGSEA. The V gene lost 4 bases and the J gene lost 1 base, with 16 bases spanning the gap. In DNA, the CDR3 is TGCAGCGTTGCCGGAATCCCACAGGGCCAAGAGACCCAGTACTTC. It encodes CSVAGIPQGQETQYF.

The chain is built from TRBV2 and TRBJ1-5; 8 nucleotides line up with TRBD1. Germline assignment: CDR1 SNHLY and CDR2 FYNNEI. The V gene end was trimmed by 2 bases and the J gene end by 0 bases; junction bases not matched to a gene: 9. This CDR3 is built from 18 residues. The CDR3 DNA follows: TGTGCCAGCAGTGAACCAGGACAGGGCACCTATAGCAATCAGCCCCAGCATTTT. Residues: CASSEPGQGTYSNQPQHF. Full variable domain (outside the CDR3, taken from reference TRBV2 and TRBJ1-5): EPEVTQTPSHQVTQMGQEVILRCVPISNHLYFYWYRQILGQKVEFLVSFYNNEISEKSEIFDDQFSVERPDGSNFTLKIRSTKLEDSAMYFCASSEPGQGTYSNQPQHFGDGTRLSIL.